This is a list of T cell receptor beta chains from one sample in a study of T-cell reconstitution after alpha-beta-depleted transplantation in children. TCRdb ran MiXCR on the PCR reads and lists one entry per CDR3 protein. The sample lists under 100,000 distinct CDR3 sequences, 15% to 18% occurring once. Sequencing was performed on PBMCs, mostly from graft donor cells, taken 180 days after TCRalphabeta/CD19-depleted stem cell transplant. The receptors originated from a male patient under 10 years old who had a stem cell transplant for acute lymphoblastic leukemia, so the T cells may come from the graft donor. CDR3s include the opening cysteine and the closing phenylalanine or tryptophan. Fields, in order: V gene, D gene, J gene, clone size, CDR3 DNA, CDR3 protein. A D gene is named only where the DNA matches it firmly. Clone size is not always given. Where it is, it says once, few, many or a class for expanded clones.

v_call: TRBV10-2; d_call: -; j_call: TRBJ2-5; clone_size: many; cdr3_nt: TGCGCCAGCAGTGAGACAAGAAAGGAGAGCCAGTACTTC; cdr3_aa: CASSETRKESQYF
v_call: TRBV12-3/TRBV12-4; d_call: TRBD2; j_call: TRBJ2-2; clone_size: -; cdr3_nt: TGTGCCAGCAGTGCTAGCGGGTCGGCCGGGGAGCTGTTTTTT; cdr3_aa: CASSASGSAGELFF
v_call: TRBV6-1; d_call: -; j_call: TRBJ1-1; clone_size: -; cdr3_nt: TGTGCCAGCAGTGGACAGCCGAACACTGAAGCTTTCTTT; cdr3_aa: CASSGQPNTEAFF
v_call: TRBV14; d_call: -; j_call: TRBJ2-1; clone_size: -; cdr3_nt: TGTGCCAGCAGCCGATCAGATGATGAGCAGTTCTTC; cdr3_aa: CASSRSDDEQFF
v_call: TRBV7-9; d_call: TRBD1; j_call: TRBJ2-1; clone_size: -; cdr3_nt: TGTGCCAGCACCGACCCCCCCGGGACAGGGTCCTACAATGAGCAGTTCTTC; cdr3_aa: CASTDPPGTGSYNEQFF
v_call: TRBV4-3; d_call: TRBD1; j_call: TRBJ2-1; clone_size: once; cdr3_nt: TGCGCCAGCAGCCAAGAGGACAGGGGGGCGGATGAGCAGTTCTTC; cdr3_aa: CASSQEDRGADEQFF
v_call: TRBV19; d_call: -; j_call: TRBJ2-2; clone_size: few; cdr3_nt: TGTGCCAGTAGTAACAGGAAAGCCGGCACCGGGGAGCTGTTTTTT; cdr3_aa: CASSNRKAGTGELFF
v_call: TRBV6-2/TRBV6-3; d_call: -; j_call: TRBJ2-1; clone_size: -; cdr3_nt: TGTGCCAGCACCCATATTCAAGATGAGCAGTTCTTC; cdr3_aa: CASTHIQDEQFF
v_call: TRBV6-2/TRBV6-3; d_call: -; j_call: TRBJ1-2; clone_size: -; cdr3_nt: TGTGCCAGCAGTTACTCGACGGCAGGGGCTCATGGCTACACCTTC; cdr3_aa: CASSYSTAGAHGYTF
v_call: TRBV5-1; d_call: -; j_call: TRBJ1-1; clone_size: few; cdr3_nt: TGCGCCAGCAGCTCTGGTGGGGGGCTGGTGAACACTGAAGCTTTCTTT; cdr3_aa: CASSSGGGLVNTEAFF
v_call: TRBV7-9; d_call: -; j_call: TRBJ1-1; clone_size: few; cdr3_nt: TGTGCCAGCAGCTCCTCATGGGGGGGTAGGGCTTTCTTT; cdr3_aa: CASSSSWGGRAFF
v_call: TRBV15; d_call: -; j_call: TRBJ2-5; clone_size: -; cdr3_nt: TGTGCCACCAGCAGAGATCGGGGCGGGGAGACCCAGTACTTC; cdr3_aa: CATSRDRGGETQYF
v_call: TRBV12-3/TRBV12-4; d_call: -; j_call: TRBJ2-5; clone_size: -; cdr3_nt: TGTGCCAGCAGCCAACTGGGACGTGGACAAGAGACCCAGTACTTC; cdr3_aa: CASSQLGRGQETQYF
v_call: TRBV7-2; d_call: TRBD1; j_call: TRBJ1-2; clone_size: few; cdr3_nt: TGTGCCAGCAGCGACGGGACAGAATATGGCTACACCTTC; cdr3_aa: CASSDGTEYGYTF
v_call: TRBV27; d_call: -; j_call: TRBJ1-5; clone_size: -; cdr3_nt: TGTGCCAGCAGTCCGCAGGGAAAGAATCAGCCCCAGCATTTT; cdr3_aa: CASSPQGKNQPQHF
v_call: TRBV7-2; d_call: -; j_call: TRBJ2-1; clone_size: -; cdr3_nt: TGTGCCAGCAGCCCCCTGGCCCTCCAGTTCTTC; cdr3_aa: CASSPLALQFF
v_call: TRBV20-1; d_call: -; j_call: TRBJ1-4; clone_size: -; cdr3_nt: TGCAGTGCTAGTCGCCTAACGGGTGGCAATGAAAAACTGTTTTTT; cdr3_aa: CSASRLTGGNEKLFF
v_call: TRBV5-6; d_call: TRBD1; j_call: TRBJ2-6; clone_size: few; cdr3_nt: TGTGCCAGCAGCTTGGCGGGGACAGGGGGCGCTGGGGCCAACGTCCTGACTTTC; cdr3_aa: CASSLAGTGGAGANVLTF
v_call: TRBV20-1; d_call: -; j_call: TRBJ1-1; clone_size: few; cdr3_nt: TGCAGTGCTCCCCCCAGGGGGAACACTGAAGCTTTCTTT; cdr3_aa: CSAPPRGNTEAFF
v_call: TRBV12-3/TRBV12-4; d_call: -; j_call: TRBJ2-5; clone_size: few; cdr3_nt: TGTGCCAGCAGTTTTTACAGACCACAAGAGACCCAGTACTTC; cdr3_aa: CASSFYRPQETQYF
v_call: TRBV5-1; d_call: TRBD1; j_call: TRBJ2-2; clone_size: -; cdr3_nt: TGCGCCAGCAGCTCCGGGACAGGGGCTACCGGGGAGCTGTTTTTT; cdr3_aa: CASSSGTGATGELFF
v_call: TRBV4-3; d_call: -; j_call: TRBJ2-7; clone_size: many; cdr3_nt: TGCGCCAGCAGCCAAGAAATAGGCGGGCTTGCTGGCGAGCAGTACTTC; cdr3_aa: CASSQEIGGLAGEQYF
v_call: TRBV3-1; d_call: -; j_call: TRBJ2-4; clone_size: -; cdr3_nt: TGTGCCAGCAGCTACTCCGGGAGAACGGCCAAAAACATTCAGTACTTC; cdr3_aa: CASSYSGRTAKNIQYF
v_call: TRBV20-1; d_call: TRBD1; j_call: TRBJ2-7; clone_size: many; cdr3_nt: TGCAGTGCTAGAGACCCAGGGGGCTCCTACGAGCAGTACTTC; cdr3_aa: CSARDPGGSYEQYF
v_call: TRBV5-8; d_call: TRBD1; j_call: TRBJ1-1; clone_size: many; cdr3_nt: TGTGCCAGCAGCTTGGTTACAGGGGGCTGGAGAGCTGAAGCTTTCTTT; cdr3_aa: CASSLVTGGWRAEAFF
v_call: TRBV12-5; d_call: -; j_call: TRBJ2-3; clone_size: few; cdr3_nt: TGTGCTAGTGGTTTGCTGGGGTGGGCGCAGTATTTT; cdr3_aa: CASGLLGWAQYF
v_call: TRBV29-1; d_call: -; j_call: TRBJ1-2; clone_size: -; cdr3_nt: TGCAGCGTCGAGTATGGAGACTATGGCTACACCTTC; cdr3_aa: CSVEYGDYGYTF
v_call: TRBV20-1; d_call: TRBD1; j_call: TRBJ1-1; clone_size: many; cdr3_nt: TGCAGTGCTAGAGAACCGGGACAGATTACCGCTGAAGCTTTCTTT; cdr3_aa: CSAREPGQITAEAFF
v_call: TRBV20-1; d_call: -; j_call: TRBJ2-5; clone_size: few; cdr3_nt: TGCAGTGCTAGAGATCACGCAGGATACCAAGAGACCCAGTACTTC; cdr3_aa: CSARDHAGYQETQYF
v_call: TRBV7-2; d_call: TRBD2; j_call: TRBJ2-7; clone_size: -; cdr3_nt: TGTGCCAGCACCCCTAGCGGGAGCTCCTACGAGCAGTACTTC; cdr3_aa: CASTPSGSSYEQYF
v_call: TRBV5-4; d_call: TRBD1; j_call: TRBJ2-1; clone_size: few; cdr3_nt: TGTGCCAGCAGCGGGGGGACAGGGAGCTACAATGAGCAGTTCTTC; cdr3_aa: CASSGGTGSYNEQFF
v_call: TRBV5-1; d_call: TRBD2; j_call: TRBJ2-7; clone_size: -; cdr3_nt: TGCGCCAGCAGCTTGGCCGGCTTGCGGGAGACGAGGGAGCAGTACTTC; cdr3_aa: CASSLAGLRETREQYF
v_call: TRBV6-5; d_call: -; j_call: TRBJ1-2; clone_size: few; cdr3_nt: TGTGCCAGCAGTTACAAGGGGGGGTATGGCTACACCTTC; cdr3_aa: CASSYKGGYGYTF
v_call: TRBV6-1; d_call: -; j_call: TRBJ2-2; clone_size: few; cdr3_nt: TGTGCCAGCAGGGAAGGCAGGACAGCGAACACCGGGGAGCTGTTTTTT; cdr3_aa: CASREGRTANTGELFF
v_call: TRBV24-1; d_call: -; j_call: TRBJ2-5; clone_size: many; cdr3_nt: TGTGCCACCAGTGATTCATGGGGTTCGCAAGAGACCCAGTACTTC; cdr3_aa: CATSDSWGSQETQYF
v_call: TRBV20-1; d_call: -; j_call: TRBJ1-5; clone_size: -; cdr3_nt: TGCAGTGCTAGAGGCGGGGGGGTGATTTTTAGCAATCAGCCCCAGCATTTT; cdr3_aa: CSARGGGVIFSNQPQHF
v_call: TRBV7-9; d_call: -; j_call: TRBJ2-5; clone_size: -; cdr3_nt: TGTGCCAGCAGCTTAAACCCCGTTACTGGGGAAGAGACCCCGTACTTC; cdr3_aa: CASSLNPVTGEETPYF
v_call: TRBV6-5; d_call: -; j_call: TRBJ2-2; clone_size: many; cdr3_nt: TGTGCCAGCAGTCAGTACACCGGGGAGCTGTTTTTT; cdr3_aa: CASSQYTGELFF
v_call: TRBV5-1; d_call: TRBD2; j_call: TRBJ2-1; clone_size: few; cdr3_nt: TGCGCCAGCAGACGCGGGGGGGAATACAATGAGCAGTTCTTC; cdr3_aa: CASRRGGEYNEQFF
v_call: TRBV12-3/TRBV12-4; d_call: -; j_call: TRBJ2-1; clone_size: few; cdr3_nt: TGTGCCAGCAGCACCAATGAGCAGTTCTTC; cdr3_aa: CASSTNEQFF
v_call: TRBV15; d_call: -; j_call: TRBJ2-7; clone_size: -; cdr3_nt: TGTGCCACCAGCAGAGTCGGGAACTACGAGCAGTACTTC; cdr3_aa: CATSRVGNYEQYF
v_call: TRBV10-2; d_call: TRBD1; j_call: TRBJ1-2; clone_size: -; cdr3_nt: TGCGCCAGCAGTCCACAGGGGATCGGCTTCTATGGCTTCACCTTC; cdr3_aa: CASSPQGIGFYGFTF
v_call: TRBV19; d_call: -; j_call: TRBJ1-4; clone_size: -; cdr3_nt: TGTGCCAGTAGTCTACCGGGGCAGGGTAATGAAAAACTGTTTTTT; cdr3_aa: CASSLPGQGNEKLFF
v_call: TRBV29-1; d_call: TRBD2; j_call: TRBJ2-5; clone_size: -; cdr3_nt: TGCAGCGTTGCTTTCACGAGCGGGGGGCTAAATTCCCAAGAGACCCAGTACTTC; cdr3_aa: CSVAFTSGGLNSQETQYF
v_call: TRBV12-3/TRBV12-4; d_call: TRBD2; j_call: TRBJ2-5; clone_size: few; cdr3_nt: TGTGCCAGCAGTACCCGGGGGGGGGCTGTATTTGAGACCCAGTACTTC; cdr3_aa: CASSTRGGAVFETQYF
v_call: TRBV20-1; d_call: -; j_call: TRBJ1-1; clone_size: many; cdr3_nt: TGCAGTGCTAGTGCTGTAGGCAGGCTGAACACTGAAGCTTTCTTT; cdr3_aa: CSASAVGRLNTEAFF
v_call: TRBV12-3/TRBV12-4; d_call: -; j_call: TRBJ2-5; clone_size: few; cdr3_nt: TGTGCCAGCAAAGGGTCGGGCAGGGAGACCCAGTACTTC; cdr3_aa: CASKGSGRETQYF
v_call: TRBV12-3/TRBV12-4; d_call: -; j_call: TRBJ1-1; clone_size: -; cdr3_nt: TGTGCCAGCAGTTTTCAGGGCGGGAACACTGAAGCTTTCTTT; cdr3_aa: CASSFQGGNTEAFF
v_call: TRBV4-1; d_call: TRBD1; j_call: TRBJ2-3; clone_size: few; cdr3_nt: TGCGCCAGCAGCCAAGATGGACAGGGTAGGAGCACAGATACGCAGTATTTT; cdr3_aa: CASSQDGQGRSTDTQYF
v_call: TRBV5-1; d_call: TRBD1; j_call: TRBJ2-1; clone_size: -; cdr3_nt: TGCGCCAGCAGCTTACGACAGGGGAGCTCCTACAATGAGCAGTTCTTC; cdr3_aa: CASSLRQGSSYNEQFF
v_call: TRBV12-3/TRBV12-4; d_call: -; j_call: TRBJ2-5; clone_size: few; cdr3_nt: TGTGCCAGCAGTTCCGTAAGTCAAGAGACCCAGTACTTC; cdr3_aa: CASSSVSQETQYF
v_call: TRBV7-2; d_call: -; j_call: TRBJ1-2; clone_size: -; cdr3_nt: TGTGCCAGCAGCTCCCAAAAGGACAGATCGTGGGGTGGCTACACCTTC; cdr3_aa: CASSSQKDRSWGGYTF